This T cell receptor beta chain was recovered during a study of CD8 T cells in ankylosing spondylitis. Study-wide results and limits: Ankylosing spondylitis blood appeared to be characterized by a TCR beta motif of 8 or 9 highly homologous variants. Significant enrichment of disease-linked clones was reportedly seen in matched ankylosing spondylitis synovial fluid. Earlier studies detected some motif variants in reactive arthritis synovial fluid and blood. Disease-linked clones proved CD8+ and comparatively uncommon in peripheral blood.

Libraries of TCR beta came from quantitative 5'-RACE with molecular barcodes. TCRdb ran MiXCR on the 5' RACE reads and lists one entry per CDR3 protein. Of approximately 500,000 distinct CDR3 sequences in the sample, about 13% were seen once. Trimming took 5 bases from V and 7 from J, leaving 18 bases between them. Germline-derived CDR1 and CDR2 are LNHDA and SQIVND (reference sequence). This CDR3 is built from 16 residues. This clonotype was recorded many times. Its antigen is undetermined. This rearrangement joins TRBV19 to TRBJ1-6; D gene unclear. The specimen sequenced was blood, either unsorted or a sorted T cell fraction (not recorded which). This TCR came from a male donor with ankylosing spondylitis. The CDR3 region has the DNA TGTGCCAGTAGTCTGTACCCCGGACCGAACAATTCACCCCTCCACTTT. It translates to CASSLYPGPNNSPLHF. Filled out from reference TRBV19 and TRBJ1-6, the complete variable domain reads DGGITQSPKYLFRKEGQNVTLSCEQNLNHDAMYWYRQDPGQGLRLIYYSQIVNDFQKGDIAEGYSVSREKKESFPLTVTSAQKNPTAFYLCASSLYPGPNNSPLHFGNGTRLTVT.